The sequence of this T cell receptor (beta chain) was determined in a study of blood T cell repertoires in COVID-19. Turning to the study itself: Collection of acute and convalescent COVID-19 samples took place in the United States, Italy and Spain. The cDNA or gDNA used as material had been derived from T cells, B-cell-depleted T cells, or PBMCs.

CDR1 is SGHRS, CDR2 YFSETQ, per germline. This CDR3 is built from 17 residues. The J segment lost 0 bases and the V segment lost 10 bases, leaving 14 bases of the junction unmatched. Per the original data handling: Counts of nucleated cells, estimated from reference gene primer amplification, were obtained. Repertoires were generated with immunoSEQ multiplex PCR, while TCRdb's copy carries only in-frame clones and drops some. Clonal size and the V and J genes are those of that table, whereas D and trimming came from the DNA. The repertoire includes 240,000 or so clones, approximately 84% of them detected once, and around 2.8% sits in the top ten. This clone turned up a few times.

Material: peripheral blood. The rearrangement uses TRBV5-1 and TRBJ1-5; 9 nucleotides line up with TRBD1. This sequence originates from a woman aged 25-40 years who had recovered from COVID-19. The DNA for the CDR3 is TGCGCCGTCCCGCTGGGGACAGGGATTGTTAGCAATCAGCCCCAGCATTTT. It codes for CAVPLGTGIVSNQPQHF.